These T cell receptor beta chains were read from a single sample in a study of tumor-infiltrating lymphocytes in oesophageal squamous cell carcinoma. TCRdb itself ran the PCR reads through MiXCR, one entry per CDR3 protein. This sample has roughly 20,000 distinct CDR3 sequences; 45% to 50% occur once, and the top ten carry roughly a quarter. Sequenced sample: esophageal tumor tissue. These receptors came from a male donor with esophageal squamous cell carcinoma. The CDR3 runs from the conserved cysteine through the conserved F or W. D genes are given only for firm matches. Not every row has a clone size; where given, it reads once, few, many or a size class.

v_gene: TRBV7-2; d_gene: TRBD1; abundance: NA; j_gene: TRBJ2-1; CDR3nt: TGTGCCAGCAGCTTAGCGGGACAGGGGTTATCACCCCTCCACTTC; CDR3aa: CASSLAGQGLSPLHF
v_gene: TRBV10-3; d_gene: NA; abundance: NA; j_gene: TRBJ2-1; CDR3nt: TGTGCCACCGCTTACTCGGACGTCTACAATGAGCAGTTCTTC; CDR3aa: CATAYSDVYNEQFF
v_gene: TRBV7-3; d_gene: NA; abundance: NA; j_gene: TRBJ2-7; CDR3nt: TGTGCCAGCAGCCGTGAGGAATCTCCCTACGAGCAGTACTTC; CDR3aa: CASSREESPYEQYF
v_gene: TRBV6-1; d_gene: TRBD2; abundance: many; j_gene: TRBJ2-7; CDR3nt: TGTGCCAGCAATAGGGGACTAGCGGGAGTTGTCGAGCAGTACTTC; CDR3aa: CASNRGLAGVVEQYF
v_gene: TRBV11-2; d_gene: TRBD2; abundance: medium-sized; j_gene: TRBJ2-1; CDR3nt: TGTGCCAGCAGCTTAGCTAGCGGGAGGGAGCATGAGCAGTTCTTC; CDR3aa: CASSLASGREHEQFF
v_gene: TRBV7-3; d_gene: NA; abundance: NA; j_gene: TRBJ2-1; CDR3nt: TGTGCCAGCAGCTTGATCGATGAGCAGTTCTTC; CDR3aa: CASSLIDEQFF
v_gene: TRBV28; d_gene: NA; abundance: many; j_gene: TRBJ1-6; CDR3nt: TGTGCCAGCAGTTTATCGTCAGGGGAGATGAATTCACCCCTCCACTTT; CDR3aa: CASSLSSGEMNSPLHF
v_gene: TRBV6-6; d_gene: NA; abundance: NA; j_gene: TRBJ2-7; CDR3nt: TGTGCCACCGCCGGGAAAACAAACGAGCAGTACTTC; CDR3aa: CATAGKTNEQYF
v_gene: TRBV7-2; d_gene: TRBD2; abundance: few; j_gene: TRBJ2-1; CDR3nt: TGTGCCAGCAGCCCAGGGACTAGCGGGAGCTATGAGCAGTTCTTC; CDR3aa: CASSPGTSGSYEQFF
v_gene: TRBV6-6; d_gene: NA; abundance: few; j_gene: TRBJ2-1; CDR3nt: TGTGCCAGCAGTTACAAACTAGCTGGTGAGCAGTTCTTC; CDR3aa: CASSYKLAGEQFF
v_gene: TRBV28; d_gene: NA; abundance: many; j_gene: TRBJ2-7; CDR3nt: TGTGCCAGCAGTTTTTATTCCAGCCCCTCCTACAATGAGCAGTACTTC; CDR3aa: CASSFYSSPSYNEQYF
v_gene: TRBV12-3/TRBV12-4; d_gene: TRBD1; abundance: NA; j_gene: TRBJ2-1; CDR3nt: TGTGCCAGCAACAGGGGGGATGAGCAGTTCTTC; CDR3aa: CASNRGDEQFF
v_gene: TRBV7-2; d_gene: NA; abundance: many; j_gene: TRBJ1-5; CDR3nt: TGTGCCAGCGCAGGGGCCGCTGGCAATCAGCCCCAGCATTTT; CDR3aa: CASAGAAGNQPQHF
v_gene: TRBV7-3; d_gene: TRBD1; abundance: NA; j_gene: TRBJ2-7; CDR3nt: TGTGCCAGCAGCTTAGGGACAGGGGGCGCTTTGAAGCAGTACTTC; CDR3aa: CASSLGTGGALKQYF
v_gene: TRBV6-2/TRBV6-3; d_gene: NA; abundance: many; j_gene: TRBJ2-2; CDR3nt: TGTGCCAGCAGTTACCAGGACACCGGGGAGCTGTTTTTT; CDR3aa: CASSYQDTGELFF
v_gene: TRBV9; d_gene: NA; abundance: few; j_gene: TRBJ2-7; CDR3nt: TGTGCCAGCAGCGTAGCGGCCAACTACGAGCAGTACTTC; CDR3aa: CASSVAANYEQYF
v_gene: TRBV7-6; d_gene: NA; abundance: few; j_gene: TRBJ2-1; CDR3nt: TGTGCCAGCAGCTTTCAGTCGTACAATGAGCAGTTCTTC; CDR3aa: CASSFQSYNEQFF